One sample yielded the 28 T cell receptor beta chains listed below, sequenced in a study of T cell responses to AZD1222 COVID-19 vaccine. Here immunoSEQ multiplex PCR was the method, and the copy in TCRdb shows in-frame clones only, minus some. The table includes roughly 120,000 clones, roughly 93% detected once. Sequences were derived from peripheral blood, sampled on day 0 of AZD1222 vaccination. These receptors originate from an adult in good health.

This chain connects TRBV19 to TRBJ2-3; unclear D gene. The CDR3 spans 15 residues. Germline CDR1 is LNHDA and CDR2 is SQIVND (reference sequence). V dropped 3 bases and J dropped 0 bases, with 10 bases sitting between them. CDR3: CASSIGITSTDTQYF. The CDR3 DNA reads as TGTGCCAGTAGTATTGGCATCACTAGCACAGATACGCAGTATTTT.

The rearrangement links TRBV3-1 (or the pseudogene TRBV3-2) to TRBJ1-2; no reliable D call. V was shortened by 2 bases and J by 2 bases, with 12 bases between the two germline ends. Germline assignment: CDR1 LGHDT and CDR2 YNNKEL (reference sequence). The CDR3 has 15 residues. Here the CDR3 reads CASSQPSRANYGYTF. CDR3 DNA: TGTGCCAGCAGCCAACCCAGCCGAGCGAACTATGGCTACACCTTC.

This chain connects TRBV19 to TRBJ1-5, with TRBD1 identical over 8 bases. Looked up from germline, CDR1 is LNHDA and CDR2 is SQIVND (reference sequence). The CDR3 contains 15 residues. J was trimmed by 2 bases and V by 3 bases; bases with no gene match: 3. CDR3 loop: CASSIPDRGNQPQHF. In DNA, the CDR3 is TGTGCCAGTAGTATTCCGGACAGGGGCAATCAGCCCCAGCATTTT. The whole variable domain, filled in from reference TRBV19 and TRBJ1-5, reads DGGITQSPKYLFRKEGQNVTLSCEQNLNHDAMYWYRQDPGQGLRLIYYSQIVNDFQKGDIAEGYSVSREKKESFPLTVTSAQKNPTAFYLCASSIPDRGNQPQHFGDGTRLSIL.

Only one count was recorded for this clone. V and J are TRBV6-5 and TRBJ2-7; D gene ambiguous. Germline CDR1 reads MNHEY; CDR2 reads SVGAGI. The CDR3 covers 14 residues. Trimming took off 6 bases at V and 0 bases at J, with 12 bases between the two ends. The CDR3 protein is CASRLISPSYEQYF. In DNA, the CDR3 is TGTGCCAGCAGGTTGATCTCACCCTCCTACGAGCAGTACTTC.

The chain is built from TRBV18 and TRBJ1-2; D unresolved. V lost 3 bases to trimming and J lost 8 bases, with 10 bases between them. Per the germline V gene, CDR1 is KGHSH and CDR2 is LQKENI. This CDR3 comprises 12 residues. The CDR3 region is CASSPLGEGYTF. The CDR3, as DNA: TGTGCCAGCTCACCTCTCGGTGAGGGCTACACCTTC.

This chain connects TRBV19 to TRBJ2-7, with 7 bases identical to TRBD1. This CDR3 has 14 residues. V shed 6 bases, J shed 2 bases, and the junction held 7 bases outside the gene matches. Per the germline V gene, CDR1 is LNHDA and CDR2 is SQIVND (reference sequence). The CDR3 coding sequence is TGTGCCAGTAGCAGACAGGGCCCTACCTACGAGCAGTACTTC. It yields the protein CASSRQGPTYEQYF.

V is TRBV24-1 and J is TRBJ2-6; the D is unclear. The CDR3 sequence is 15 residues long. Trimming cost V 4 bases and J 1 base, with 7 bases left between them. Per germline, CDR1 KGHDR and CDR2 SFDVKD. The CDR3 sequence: CATSDPRSGANVLTF. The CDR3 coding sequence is TGTGCCACCAGTGACCCCAGATCTGGGGCCAACGTCCTGACTTTC.

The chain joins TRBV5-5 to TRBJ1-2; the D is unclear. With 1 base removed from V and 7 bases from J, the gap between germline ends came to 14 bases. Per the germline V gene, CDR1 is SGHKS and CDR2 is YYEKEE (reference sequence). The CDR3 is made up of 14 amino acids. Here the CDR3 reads CASSLLLPKGGYTF. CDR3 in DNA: TGTGCCAGCAGCTTGCTGTTGCCGAAAGGTGGCTACACCTTC. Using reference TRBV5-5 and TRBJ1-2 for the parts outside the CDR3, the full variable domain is DAGVTQSPTHLIKTRGQQVTLRCSPISGHKSVSWYQQVLGQGPQFIFQYYEKEERGRGNFPDRFSARQFPNYSSELNVNALLLGDSALYLCASSLLLPKGGYTFGSGTRLTVV.

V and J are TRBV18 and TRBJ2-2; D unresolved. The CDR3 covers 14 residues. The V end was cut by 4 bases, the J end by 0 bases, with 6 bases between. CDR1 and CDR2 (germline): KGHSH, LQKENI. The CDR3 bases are TGTGCCAGCTCACAGGCAGCGAACACCGGGGAGCTGTTTTTT. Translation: CASSQAANTGELFF.

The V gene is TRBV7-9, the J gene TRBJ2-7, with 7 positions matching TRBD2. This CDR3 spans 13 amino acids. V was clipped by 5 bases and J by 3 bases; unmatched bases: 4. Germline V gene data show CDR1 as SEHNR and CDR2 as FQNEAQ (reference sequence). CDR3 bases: TGTGCCAGCAGCCGACGGACTAGCTACGAGCAGTACTTC. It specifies CASSRRTSYEQYF.

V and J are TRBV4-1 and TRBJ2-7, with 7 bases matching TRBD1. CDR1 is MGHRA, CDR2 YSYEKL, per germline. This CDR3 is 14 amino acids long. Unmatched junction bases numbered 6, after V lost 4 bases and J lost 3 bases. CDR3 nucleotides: TGCGCCAGCAGCCCGGTGACAGGGAACTACGAGCAGTACTTC. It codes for CASSPVTGNYEQYF.

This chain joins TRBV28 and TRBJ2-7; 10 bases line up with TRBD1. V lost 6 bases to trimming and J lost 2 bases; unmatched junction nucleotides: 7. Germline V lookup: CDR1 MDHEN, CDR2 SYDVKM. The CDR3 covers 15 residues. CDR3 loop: CASRPPGTGAYEQYF. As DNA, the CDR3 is TGTGCCAGCAGGCCTCCCGGGACAGGGGCCTACGAGCAGTACTTC.

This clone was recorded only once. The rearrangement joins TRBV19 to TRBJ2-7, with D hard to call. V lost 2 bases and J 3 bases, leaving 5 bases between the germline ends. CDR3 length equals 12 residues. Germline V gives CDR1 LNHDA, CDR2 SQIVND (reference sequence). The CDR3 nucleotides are TGTGCCAGTAGTATAAATAGCTACGAGCAGTACTTC. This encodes CASSINSYEQYF.

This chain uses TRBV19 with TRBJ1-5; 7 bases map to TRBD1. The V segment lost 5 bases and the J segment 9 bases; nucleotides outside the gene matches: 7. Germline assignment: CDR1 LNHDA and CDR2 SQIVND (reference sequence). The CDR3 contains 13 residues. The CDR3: CASSAQNRGPQHF. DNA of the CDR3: TGTGCCAGTAGTGCCCAGAACAGGGGGCCCCAGCATTTT.

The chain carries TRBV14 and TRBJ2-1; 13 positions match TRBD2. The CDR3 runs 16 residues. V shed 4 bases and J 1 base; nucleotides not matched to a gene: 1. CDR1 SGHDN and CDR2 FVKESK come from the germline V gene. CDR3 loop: CASSPTSGRSYNEQFF. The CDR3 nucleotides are TGTGCCAGCAGCCCGACTAGCGGGAGGTCCTACAATGAGCAGTTCTTC.

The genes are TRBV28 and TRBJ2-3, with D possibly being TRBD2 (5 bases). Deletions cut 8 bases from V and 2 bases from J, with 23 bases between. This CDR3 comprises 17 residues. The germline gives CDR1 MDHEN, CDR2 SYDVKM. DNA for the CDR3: TGTGCCAGCGCCTCCAAGGGTTGGCGGGCCCACACAGATACGCAGTATTTT. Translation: CASASKGWRAHTDTQYF.

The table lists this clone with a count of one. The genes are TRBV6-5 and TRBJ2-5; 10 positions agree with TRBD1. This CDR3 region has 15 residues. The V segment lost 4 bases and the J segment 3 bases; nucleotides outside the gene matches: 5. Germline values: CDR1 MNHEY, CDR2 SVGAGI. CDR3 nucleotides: TGTGCCAGCAGTTCCCCCGGGACAGGGGAAGAGACCCAGTACTTC. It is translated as CASSSPGTGEETQYF.

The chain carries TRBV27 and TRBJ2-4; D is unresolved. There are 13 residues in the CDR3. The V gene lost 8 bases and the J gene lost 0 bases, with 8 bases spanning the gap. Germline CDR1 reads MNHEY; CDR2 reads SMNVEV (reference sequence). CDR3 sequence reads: CASLSPAKNIQYF. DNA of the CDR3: TGTGCCAGCCTTAGTCCAGCCAAAAACATTCAGTACTTC.

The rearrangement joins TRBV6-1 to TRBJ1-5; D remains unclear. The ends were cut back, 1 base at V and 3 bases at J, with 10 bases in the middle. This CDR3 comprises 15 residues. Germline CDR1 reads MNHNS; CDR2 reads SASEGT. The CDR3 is CASSEGTVPNQPQHF. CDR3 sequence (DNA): TGTGCCAGCAGTGAAGGCACGGTTCCCAATCAGCCCCAGCATTTT.

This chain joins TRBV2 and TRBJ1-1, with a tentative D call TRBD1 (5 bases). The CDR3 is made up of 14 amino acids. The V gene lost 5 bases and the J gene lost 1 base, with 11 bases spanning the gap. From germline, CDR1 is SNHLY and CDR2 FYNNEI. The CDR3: CASSPDGGNTEAFF. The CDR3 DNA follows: TGTGCCAGCAGTCCCGACGGGGGGAACACTGAAGCTTTCTTT.

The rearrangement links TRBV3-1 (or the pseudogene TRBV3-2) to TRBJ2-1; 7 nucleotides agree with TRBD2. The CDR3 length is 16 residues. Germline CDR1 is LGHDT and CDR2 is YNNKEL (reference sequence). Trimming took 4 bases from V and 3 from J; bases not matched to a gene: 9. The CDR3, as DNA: TGTGCCAGCAGCCCTCCGGGCGGGAGAGGCTACAATGAGCAGTTCTTC. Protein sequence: CASSPPGGRGYNEQFF.

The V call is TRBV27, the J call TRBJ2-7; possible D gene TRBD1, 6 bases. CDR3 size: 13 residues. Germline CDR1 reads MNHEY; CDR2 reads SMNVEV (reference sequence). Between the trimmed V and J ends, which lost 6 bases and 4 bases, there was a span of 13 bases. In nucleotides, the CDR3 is TGTGCCAGCAGCCCCCTGGACAGTTACGAGCAGTACTTC. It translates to CASSPLDSYEQYF.

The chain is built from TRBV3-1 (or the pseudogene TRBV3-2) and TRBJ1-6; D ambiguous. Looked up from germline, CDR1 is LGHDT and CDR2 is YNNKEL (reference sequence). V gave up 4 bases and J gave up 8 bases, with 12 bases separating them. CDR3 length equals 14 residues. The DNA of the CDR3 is TGTGCCAGCAGCCCCCCGGAGGCGGATTCACCCCTCCACTTT. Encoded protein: CASSPPEADSPLHF.

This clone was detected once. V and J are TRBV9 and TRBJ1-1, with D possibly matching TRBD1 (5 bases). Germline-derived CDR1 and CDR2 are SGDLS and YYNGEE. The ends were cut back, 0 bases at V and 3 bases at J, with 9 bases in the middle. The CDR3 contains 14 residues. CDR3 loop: CASSVDGGYTEAFF. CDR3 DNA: TGTGCCAGCAGCGTAGATGGGGGATACACTGAAGCTTTCTTT.

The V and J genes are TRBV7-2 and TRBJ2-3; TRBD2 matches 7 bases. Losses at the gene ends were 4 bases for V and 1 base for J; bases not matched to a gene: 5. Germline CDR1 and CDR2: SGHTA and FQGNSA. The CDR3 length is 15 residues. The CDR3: CASSWAAGGTDTQYF. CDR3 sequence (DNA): TGTGCCAGCAGCTGGGCGGCGGGGGGCACAGATACGCAGTATTTT.

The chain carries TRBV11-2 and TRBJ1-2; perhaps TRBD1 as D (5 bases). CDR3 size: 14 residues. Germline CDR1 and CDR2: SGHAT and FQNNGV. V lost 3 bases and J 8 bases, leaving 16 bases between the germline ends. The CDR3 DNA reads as TGTGCCAGCAGCTTGAGCGGGGGAGGCGACGGCTACACCTTC. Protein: CASSLSGGGDGYTF.

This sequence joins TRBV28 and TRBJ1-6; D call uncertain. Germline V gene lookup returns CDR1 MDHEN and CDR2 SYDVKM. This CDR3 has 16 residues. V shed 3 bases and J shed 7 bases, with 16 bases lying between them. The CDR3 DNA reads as TGTGCCAGCAGTTTCCCAAGGGAGATCGCAAATTCACCCCTCCACTTT. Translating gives CASSFPREIANSPLHF.

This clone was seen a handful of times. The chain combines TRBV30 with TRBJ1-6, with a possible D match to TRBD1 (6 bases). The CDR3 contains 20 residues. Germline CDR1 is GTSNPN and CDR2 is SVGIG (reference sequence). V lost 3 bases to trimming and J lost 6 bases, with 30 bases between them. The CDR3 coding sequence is TGTGCCTGGAGCTCCTCCTTCGGGGGGCGGATAGGGATGAGTAATTCACCCCTCCACTTT. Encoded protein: CAWSSSFGGRIGMSNSPLHF.